The 28 T cell receptor beta chains given below trace back to one sample, sequenced in a study of post-analysis software for immune sequencing data. General study results and limits: TRBV5-6, TRBV5-1 and TRBV20-1 belonged to a set of roughly five TRBV segments that were more frequent in patients than controls.

Incorporated into the TCR beta cDNA libraries were unique molecular identifiers, which served to reduce PCR and sequencing biases. TCRdb independently ran MiXCR on the PCR reads; one entry per CDR3 protein. The sample comprises about 460,000 distinct CDR3 sequences, roughly 45% of which are singletons, and about an eighth rests with the top ten. What these receptors recognize is not known. Sequencing was carried out using blood. These receptors came from a girl between 5 and 17 years old with multiple sclerosis.

This chain links TRBV20-1 with TRBJ2-5, with D uncertain. Gene TRBJ2-7 matches the end of the DNA better, so the J call may be wrong. Germline-derived CDR1 and CDR2 are DFQATT and SNEGSKA (reference sequence). This CDR3 has 11 amino acids. The chain's CDR3 is CSANVGYEQYF. Written as DNA, the CDR3 is TGCAGTGCAAACGTGGGGTACGAGCAGTACTTC.

V usage is TRBV27 and J usage is TRBJ2-5; possible D gene TRBD2, 5 bases. CDR3 size: 16 residues. Germline V gene data show CDR1 as MNHEY and CDR2 as SMNVEV (reference sequence). Trimming took 5 bases from V and 5 from J, leaving 21 bases between them. The CDR3 here is CASSALGVRPEETQYF. The CDR3 nucleotides are TGTGCCAGCAGTGCTCTCGGGGTTCGCCCGGAGGAGACCCAGTACTTC.

This clonotype was picked up many times. The CDR3: CASRSARGPLREQYF. CDR3 DNA sequence: TGTGCCAGCAGAAGCGCTCGGGGGCCTTTACGAGAGCAGTACTTC. The V and J genes are TRBV28 and TRBJ2-7; perhaps D is TRBD1 or TRBD2 (6 bases each). CDR3 size: 15 residues. The germline V and J ends were trimmed by 6 bases and 7 bases, with 22 bases remaining between them. CDR1 is MDHEN, CDR2 SYDVKM, per germline.

V is TRBV20-1 and J is TRBJ2-7, with TRBD2 matching over 8 bases. The CDR3 covers 13 residues. Germline values: CDR1 DFQATT, CDR2 SNEGSKA (reference sequence). Losses at the gene ends were 5 bases for V and 4 bases for J; bases not matched to a gene: 7. The CDR3 sequence: CSAAGTRFYEQYF. The CDR3 bases are TGCAGTGCTGCCGGGACTAGGTTTTACGAGCAGTACTTC.

In this sample, this clonotype turned up a few times. The rearrangement links TRBV29-1 to TRBJ2-7, with 12 bases lining up with TRBD2. CDR3 length: 15 amino acids. The ends lost 2 bases at V and 4 bases at J; junction bases unmatched: 6. Per the germline V gene, CDR1 is SQVTM and CDR2 is ANQGSEA. The DNA of the CDR3 is TGCAGCGTTGAACCCAGACTAGCGGGAGATTACGAGCAGTACTTC. Translated, it gives CSVEPRLAGDYEQYF.

In this sample, this clonotype turned up once. The CDR3 DNA sequence: TGCACCGCTGAGGGACAGACCTACAATGAGCAGTTCTTC. Translating it yields CTAEGQTYNEQFF. This rearrangement joins TRBV20-1 to TRBJ2-1; 7 bases match TRBD1. The germline CDR1 and CDR2 sequences are DFQATT and SNEGSKA (reference sequence). This CDR3 has 13 amino acids.

This clonotype was found a few times. The CDR3 nucleotides read TGCAGCGTTGAAGATCCGGAGCAGGGCGACTCCTACAATGAGCAGTTCTTC. Its protein product is CSVEDPEQGDSYNEQFF. This chain connects TRBV29-1 to TRBJ2-1; D is perhaps TRBD1 (5 bases). The V and J ends lost 0 bases and 0 bases respectively, with 15 bases between them. The CDR3 has 17 amino acids. Germline V CDR1 and CDR2: SQVTM, ANQGSEA.

This sequence joins TRBV27 and TRBJ2-1; no clear D gene. Trimming shortened V by 0 bases and J by 6 bases, and 21 bases separated the two germline ends. Germline-derived CDR1 and CDR2 are MNHEY and SMNVEV (reference sequence). This CDR3 region has 18 residues. CDR3 nucleotides: TGTGCCAGCAGTTTATCTTACGGTGGTTTGATAATAACCAATGAGCAGTTCTTC. Translated, it gives CASSLSYGGLIITNEQFF.

The V call is TRBV12-3 or TRBV12-4, the J call TRBJ2-3; 7 bases map to TRBD1. CDR3 size: 14 residues. The V segment lost 8 bases and the J segment 4 bases; nucleotides outside the gene matches: 9. The CDR3 spells CASLPTGFADTQYF. In nucleotides, the CDR3 is TGTGCCAGCCTCCCGACAGGGTTTGCAGATACGCAGTATTTT.

The chain recombines TRBV11-2 with TRBJ2-4, with D unresolved. Germline V CDR1 and CDR2: SGHAT, FQNNGV. Trimming removed 11 bases at V and 8 bases at J, with 7 bases between. The CDR3 is 9 amino acids. The chain's CDR3 is CAPPDIQYF. CDR3 nucleotides: TGTGCCCCCCCCGACATTCAGTACTTC. The complete variable domain, with remaining parts taken from reference TRBV11-2 and TRBJ2-4, reads EAGVAQSPRYKIIEKRQSVAFWCNPISGHATLYWYQQILGQGPKLLIQFQNNGVVDDSQLPKDRFSAERLKGVDSTLKIQPAKLEDSAVYLCAPPDIQYFGAGTRLSVL.

This clonotype has more than one count but fewer than ten. The chain carries TRBV4-2 and TRBJ2-3, with TRBD1 matching 7 bases. This CDR3 region has 16 residues. V gave up 0 bases and J gave up 2 bases; unmatched junction bases: 5. Germline CDR1 is LGHNA and CDR2 is YNFKEQ. The CDR3 region is CASSQDWGQITDTQYF. The DNA for the CDR3 is TGTGCCAGCAGCCAAGATTGGGGACAGATCACAGATACGCAGTATTTT.

This clonotype appeared a few times. V and J are TRBV29-1 and TRBJ1-2; D is ambiguous. Germline V gene data show CDR1 as SQVTM and CDR2 as ANQGSEA. The CDR3 has 13 amino acids. The V end was cut by 0 bases, the J end by 1 base, with 6 bases between. CDR3 protein: CSVEEGNNYGYTF. The DNA of the CDR3 is TGCAGCGTTGAAGAAGGGAATAACTATGGCTACACCTTC.

This clonotype was counted a few times. This chain uses TRBV15 with TRBJ1-1, with D tentatively TRBD1 (6 bases). This CDR3 has 14 amino acids. The ends were cut back, 9 bases at V and 4 bases at J, with 18 bases in the middle. Germline CDR1 and CDR2: LNHNV and YYDKDF (reference sequence). The CDR3 spells CATNTGTGGTEAFF. DNA for the CDR3: TGTGCCACTAATACAGGGACCGGTGGCACTGAAGCTTTCTTT.

This clonotype was recorded a few times. The chain employs TRBV20-1 and TRBJ2-7; TRBD2 matches 8 bases. Germline lookup yields CDR1 DFQATT and CDR2 SNEGSKA (reference sequence). The V and J ends lost 6 bases and 2 bases, in that order; junction bases with no gene match: 9. The CDR3 sequence is 14 residues long. The CDR3 DNA sequence: TGCAGTGCGAGCAGCGGGAGTCGAACCTACGAGCAGTACTTC. Its protein product is CSASSGSRTYEQYF.

J is TRBJ1-5 and V is TRBV3-1; no firm D call. The CDR3 sequence is 13 residues long. The germline CDR1 and CDR2 sequences are LGHDT and YNNKEL (reference sequence). Trimming pared 0 bases from V and 5 bases from J, leaving 5 bases between. The CDR3 sequence is CASSQDIHQPQHF. The CDR3 nucleotides read TGTGCCAGCAGCCAAGATATTCATCAGCCCCAGCATTTT. Looking up the rest from reference TRBV3-1 and TRBJ1-5 gives the full variable domain: DTAVSQTPKYLVTQMGNDKSIKCEQNLGHDTMYWYKQDSKKFLKIMFSYNNKELIINETVPNRFSPKSPDKAHLNLHINSLELGDSAVYFCASSQDIHQPQHFGDGTRLSIL.

The rearrangement joins TRBV6-5 to TRBJ2-5, with 8 bases that match TRBD1. The CDR3 totals 14 residues. Germline assignment: CDR1 MNHEY and CDR2 SVGAGI. V lost 5 bases to trimming and J lost 11 bases; unmatched junction nucleotides: 13. The CDR3 DNA sequence: TGTGCCAGCAGTACTGGACAGGGTCGCAATGAGCAGTACTTC. This sequence encodes CASSTGQGRNEQYF.

This clonotype was seen more than once but under ten times. The chain recombines TRBV20-1 with TRBJ2-7; D is unclear. The CDR3 covers 12 residues. Germline V CDR1 and CDR2: DFQATT, SNEGSKA (reference sequence). Trimming took 3 bases from V and 3 from J, leaving 9 bases between them. CDR3 residues: CSARSAFYEQYF. DNA of the CDR3: TGCAGTGCTAGGTCAGCATTCTACGAGCAGTACTTC.

CDR3 in amino acids: CSARAGRGYGYTF. In DNA form, the CDR3 reads TGCAGTGCTAGGGCAGGGAGGGGCTATGGCTACACCTTC. This chain joins TRBV20-1 and TRBJ1-2; D may be TRBD1 (5 bases). Deletions cut 3 bases from V and 4 bases from J, with 12 bases between. Germline V CDR1 and CDR2: DFQATT, SNEGSKA (reference sequence). This CDR3 contains 13 residues.

This clonotype was found a few times. The chain has TRBV9 and TRBJ2-6, with 10 bases fitting TRBD1. CDR1 and CDR2 from the germline V gene are SGDLS and YYNGEE. There are 20 residues in the CDR3. With 3 bases clipped from V and 0 bases from J, the junction kept 12 bases outside the gene matches. CDR3 nucleotide sequence: TGTGCCAGCAGCGACCGGGACAGGGGTTACCCAAGCTCTGGGGCCAACGTCCTGACTTTC. Protein: CASSDRDRGYPSSGANVLTF. The whole variable domain, filled in from reference TRBV9 and TRBJ2-6, reads DSGVTQTPKHLITATGQRVTLRCSPRSGDLSVYWYQQSLDQGLQFLIQYYNGEERAKGNILERFSAQQFPDLHSELNLSSLELGDSALYFCASSDRDRGYPSSGANVLTFGAGSRLTVL.

In its sample, this clonotype was seen a few times. V is TRBV10-3 and J is TRBJ2-3; D could derive from TRBD1 or TRBD2 (6 bases each). The CDR3 has 16 amino acids. The germline V gene has CDR1 ENHRY and CDR2 SYGVKD. V was cut by 5 bases and J by 3 bases, with 18 bases left in between. CDR3: CAISSGGGEKTDTQYF. CDR3 nucleotides: TGTGCCATCAGTAGCGGAGGGGGAGAAAAAACAGATACGCAGTATTTT.

The chain joins TRBV28 to TRBJ1-6; the D gene is possibly TRBD1 (5 bases). The CDR3 totals 14 residues. Trimming pared 5 bases from V and 8 bases from J, leaving 13 bases between. Germline loops: CDR1 MDHEN, CDR2 SYDVKM. The CDR3 loop reads CASSGDPFDSPLHF. The CDR3 region has the DNA TGTGCCAGCAGTGGGGACCCTTTCGATTCACCCCTCCACTTT.

The chain couples TRBV28 to TRBJ2-1; perhaps D is TRBD1 or TRBD2 (5 bases each). Trimming removed 5 bases from V and 2 bases from J, with 16 bases in between. Germline-derived CDR1 and CDR2 are MDHEN and SYDVKM. CDR3 length equals 16 residues. CDR3 DNA: TGTGCCAGCAGTGGGGTAGCGAGGGGTACCTACAATGAGCAGTTCTTC. Its translation: CASSGVARGTYNEQFF.

This clonotype has more than one count but fewer than ten. The rearrangement uses TRBV29-1 and TRBJ1-2; D is uncertain. Between the trimmed V and J ends, which lost 6 bases and 2 bases, there was a span of 10 bases. The CDR3 sequence is 12 residues long. Germline loops: CDR1 SQVTM, CDR2 ANQGSEA. The CDR3, as DNA: TGCAGCGTGGCTTCGGAAAACTATGGCTACACCTTC. Translated: CSVASENYGYTF.

This clonotype was found many times. This chain uses TRBV20-1 with TRBJ1-2, with D hard to call. This CDR3 has 11 residues. Germline V CDR1 and CDR2: DFQATT, SNEGSKA (reference sequence). Trimming stripped 0 bases from V and 8 bases from J, with 7 bases between. For the CDR3, the DNA is TGCAGTGCTAGAGATTTCCAGGGCTACACCTTC. Its translation is CSARDFQGYTF.

This clonotype occurred a few times. The rearrangement uses TRBV7-9 and TRBJ2-1; D may match TRBD1 or TRBD2 (5 bases each). The CDR3 covers 19 residues. V was shortened by 4 bases and J by 4 bases, with 26 bases between the two germline ends. Germline CDR1 reads SEHNR; CDR2 reads FQNEAQ (reference sequence). The CDR3, as DNA: TGTGCCAGCAGCTCCCTACCATGGGGGACGGAACTTCGGTACAATGAGCAGTTCTTC. It yields the protein CASSSLPWGTELRYNEQFF.

The V and J genes are TRBV6-5 and TRBJ2-7; 7 bases are shared with TRBD2. V was pared by 6 bases and J by 5 bases, with 16 bases of the junction left unmatched. Germline V lookup: CDR1 MNHEY, CDR2 SVGAGI. The CDR3 sequence is 16 residues long. CDR3 sequence (DNA): TGTGCCAGCAGCCGTCGGTGGTGGGAGGGCCAAAACGAGCAGTACTTC. It translates to CASSRRWWEGQNEQYF.

This chain connects TRBV5-1 to TRBJ2-7; maybe TRBD1 (6 bases). Trimming left V 0 bases short and J 3 bases short, with 13 bases between. This CDR3 is 15 amino acids long. Germline V lookup: CDR1 SGHRS, CDR2 YFSETQ. This chain's CDR3 is CASSLGPDSGYEQYF. As DNA, the CDR3 is TGCGCCAGCAGCTTGGGCCCGGACAGTGGCTACGAGCAGTACTTC.

J is TRBJ2-3 and V is TRBV28; 7 positions match TRBD2. CDR3 length equals 14 residues. CDR1 and CDR2 (germline): MDHEN, SYDVKM. The junction had 9 bases not matched to a gene; V was cut back by 7 bases and J by 5 bases. CDR3 loop: CASNEGGDKDTQYF. DNA for the CDR3: TGTGCCAGCAACGAGGGAGGGGATAAAGATACGCAGTATTTT.